Here is one T cell receptor (beta chain) with its context. What it binds is not known. This entry is derived from a study of T cells expressing NK-cell markers. The overall study: Researchers got TCR beta repertoires out of sorted CD3+CD56+NKG2C+, CD3+CD56+NKG2C- and CD3+CD56-NKG2C+ T cells. With respect to HCMV, seven of the eight sequenced donors were seropositive, and one was seronegative. Findings of the study overall: NKG2C+ dominant clonotypes from over 5 donors made up roughly 1.0-8% of CD8+ T cells.

TCR beta cDNA was generated via 5'RACE template switching incorporating UMIs. TCRdb reprocessed the 5' RACE reads; each CDR3 protein has one entry and no DNA is given. This table holds 440,000 or so distinct CDR3 sequences. The CDR3 loop spans 13 amino acids. In germline, CDR1 is WNHNN, CDR2 SYGVQD (reference sequence). This receptor was taken from a woman aged 18-70 years in good health. V and J are TRBV10-1 and TRBJ2-1; TCRdb's D call, TRBD1, is unchecked because there is no DNA. The sample taken for sequencing was blood T cells: a sorted CD56 or NKG2C T cell subset, CD4+ or CD8+ T cells, or bulk PBMC T cells (not recorded which). CDR3: CASSLSTVDEQFF.